These 28 T cell receptor beta chains came from one sample sequenced in a study of blood T cell dynamics during melanoma immunotherapy. The time point: pre-treatment baseline. Repertoires were generated with immunoSEQ multiplex PCR, while TCRdb's copy carries only in-frame clones and drops some. Among about 24,000 clones listed, around nine tenths were seen once. The starting material was blood, obtained from a patient treated with checkpoint blockade. The receptors come from a human donor with melanoma.

The table lists this clone with a count of one. This sequence joins TRBV7-9 and TRBJ2-5; 10 bases agree with TRBD2. V lost 8 bases to trimming and J lost 4 bases; unmatched junction nucleotides: 4. CDR3 length: 13 amino acids. Germline values: CDR1 SEHNR, CDR2 FQNEAQ (reference sequence). CDR3 coding DNA: TGTGCCAGCGGGCTAGCGGGAGTAGAGACCCAGTACTTC. This encodes CASGLAGVETQYF.

This clone turned up a few times. The genes are TRBV4-1 and TRBJ1-2; D is ambiguous. The germline gives CDR1 MGHRA, CDR2 YSYEKL. The germline V and J ends were trimmed by 3 bases and 6 bases, with 23 bases remaining between them. The CDR3 contains 17 residues. The CDR3 nucleotides are TGCGCCAGCAGCCACGCCACGGATGGCAGCCCTCGGGATGGCTACACCTTC. Translating gives CASSHATDGSPRDGYTF.

In its sample, this clone was seen a few times. The CDR3 region is CASSLVRQNNQPQHF. CDR3 coding DNA: TGTGCCAGTAGTCTCGTCCGGCAAAACAATCAGCCCCAGCATTTT. The V call is TRBV19, the J call TRBJ1-5; no clear D. The germline CDR1 and CDR2 sequences are LNHDA and SQIVND (reference sequence). The length of the CDR3 is 15 residues. The V end lost 5 bases, the J end lost 3 bases, and 14 bases lay between the germline ends.

The CDR3 reads CASSQGPGGERGDTQYF. DNA for the CDR3: TGCGCCAGCAGCCAAGGTCCAGGGGGGGAACGGGGAGATACGCAGTATTTT. This chain uses TRBV4-1 with TRBJ2-3; D could derive from TRBD1 or TRBD2 (7 bases each). The CDR3 is 17 residues long. In germline, CDR1 is MGHRA, CDR2 YSYEKL. V lost 1 base and J lost 5, with 19 bases in between.

The chain uses TRBV7-3 and TRBJ1-6, with 8 nucleotides matching TRBD1. Trimming cost V 2 bases and J 10 bases; bases outside gene matches: 7. There are 15 residues in the CDR3. CDR1 and CDR2 from the germline V gene are SGHTA and FQGTGA. The CDR3 DNA reads TGTGCCAGCAGCTTATCAGGGGGCGCGGAGTCACCCCTCCACTTT. Translation: CASSLSGGAESPLHF. The variable domain in full, completed from reference TRBV7-3 and TRBJ1-6, reads GAGVSQTPSNKVTEKGKYVELRCDPISGHTALYWYRQSLGQGPEFLIYFQGTGAADDSGLPNDRFFAVRPEGSVSTLKIQRTERGDSAVYLCASSLSGGAESPLHFGNGTRLTVT.

J is TRBJ1-2 and V is TRBV18; TRBD1 matches 7 bases. Germline trimming cut 3 bases from V and 7 bases from J; bases unmatched to any gene: 5. CDR3 length equals 13 residues. Germline CDR1 KGHSH, CDR2 LQKENI. The CDR3 reads CASSPKQGVGYTF. The CDR3 DNA reads as TGTGCCAGCTCACCTAAGCAGGGGGTTGGCTACACCTTC.

V usage is TRBV27 and J usage is TRBJ1-1, with D possibly matching TRBD1 (6 bases). Germline V gives CDR1 MNHEY, CDR2 SMNVEV (reference sequence). Trimming stripped 4 bases from V and 6 bases from J, with 18 bases between. CDR3 length: 15 residues. Here the CDR3 reads CASSSLPPGAAEAFF. CDR3 coding DNA: TGTGCCAGCAGTTCCCTCCCCCCGGGGGCCGCTGAAGCTTTCTTT.

V is TRBV28 and J is TRBJ2-3, with D possibly called TRBD1 or TRBD2 (5 bases each). The length of the CDR3 is 15 residues. The germline V and J ends were trimmed by 5 bases and 6 bases, with 18 bases remaining between them. Germline CDR1 and CDR2: MDHEN and SYDVKM. CDR3 residues: CASSPTLLGVDTQYF. The CDR3 region has the DNA TGTGCCAGCAGTCCGACCCTACTGGGGGTGGATACGCAGTATTTT.

This clone was observed a few times. The V and J genes are TRBV10-3 and TRBJ1-2; tentative D call: TRBD1 (5 bases). Germline V gene lookup returns CDR1 ENHRY and CDR2 SYGVKD. The CDR3 loop spans 15 amino acids. The V end was cut by 3 bases, the J end by 4 bases, with 15 bases between. The CDR3 spells CAISDPQGDRYGYTF. The CDR3 nucleotides read TGTGCCATCAGTGACCCCCAGGGAGACCGCTATGGCTACACCTTC.

The chain links TRBV5-1 to TRBJ2-5, with 7 bases matching TRBD2. Per germline, CDR1 SGHRS and CDR2 YFSETQ. The J segment lost 1 base and the V segment lost 4 bases, leaving 7 bases of the junction unmatched. This CDR3 is 15 amino acids long. For the CDR3, the DNA is TGCGCCAGCAGCGGTACCGGGACTACCCAAGAGACCCAGTACTTC. This encodes CASSGTGTTQETQYF.

V gene TRBV5-4 combines with J gene TRBJ1-3; TRBD1 matches at 10 bases. Germline values: CDR1 SGHNT, CDR2 YYREEE (reference sequence). V lost 7 bases to trimming and J lost 5 bases; unmatched junction nucleotides: 12. The CDR3 has 16 residues. The CDR3 nucleotides are TGTGCCAGCGGCGAAGACCGGGACAGGGGAAGAAACACCATATATTTT. Protein: CASGEDRDRGRNTIYF. The full variable domain, in which reference TRBV5-4 and TRBJ1-3 provide the parts outside the CDR3, is ETGVTQSPTHLIKTRGQQVTLRCSSQSGHNTVSWYQQALGQGPQFIFQYYREEENGRGNFPPRFSGLQFPNYSSELNVNALELDDSALYLCASGEDRDRGRNTIYFGEGSWLTVV.

This clone was seen a handful of times. The V gene is TRBV4-2, the J gene TRBJ2-1; TRBD2 agrees at 8 bases. CDR1 LGHNA and CDR2 YNFKEQ come from the germline V gene. CDR3 length: 16 residues. J was trimmed by 5 bases and V by 0 bases; bases with no gene match: 6. The CDR3 DNA sequence: TGTGCCAGCAGCCAAGAGAGTCTAGCGGGTGACAATGAGCAGTTCTTC. Its translation: CASSQESLAGDNEQFF.

This rearrangement joins TRBV19 to TRBJ2-5; 8 bases are shared with TRBD2. The J call may be in error: the DNA end matches TRBJ2-7 better. Germline CDR1 reads LNHDA; CDR2 reads SQIVND (reference sequence). The CDR3 is 13 amino acids. CDR3 in amino acids: CASSDGLAYEQYF. The CDR3 coding sequence is TGTGCCAGTAGTGATGGACTAGCTTACGAGCAGTACTTC.

The rearrangement joins TRBV27 to TRBJ2-7; D remains unclear. The V gene lost 7 bases and the J gene lost 2 bases, with 15 bases spanning the gap. The CDR3 runs to 14 residues. Germline-derived CDR1 and CDR2 are MNHEY and SMNVEV (reference sequence). The CDR3 DNA reads TGTGCCAGCAAGGTCACTCACCTCACCTACGAGCAGTACTTC. This gives the protein CASKVTHLTYEQYF.

The V call is TRBV9, the J call TRBJ2-4; no reliable D call. Germline loops: CDR1 SGDLS, CDR2 YYNGEE. V was clipped by 3 bases and J by 3 bases, with 13 bases between them. There are 15 residues in the CDR3. The DNA of the CDR3 is TGTGCCAGCAGCGCCCTCGATTCGGGCAAAAACATTCAGTACTTC. This sequence encodes CASSALDSGKNIQYF.

V is TRBV7-6 and J is TRBJ2-7; D may be TRBD1 (5 bases). V was shortened by 5 bases and J by 5 bases, with 10 bases between the two germline ends. Germline V CDR1 and CDR2: SGHVS, FNYEAQ. This CDR3 is built from 12 residues. In nucleotides, the CDR3 is TGTGCCAGCAGCCCAGACAGCCACGAGCAGTACTTC. It yields the protein CASSPDSHEQYF.

DNA of the CDR3: TGTGCCAGCAGCTTAGTGGGGACTAGCGGGTACAATGAGCAGTTCTTC. The encoded protein is CASSLVGTSGYNEQFF. The V gene is TRBV7-6, the J gene TRBJ2-1, with 12 bases fitting TRBD2. This CDR3 comprises 16 residues. Per germline, CDR1 SGHVS and CDR2 FNYEAQ. Unmatched junction bases numbered 2, after V lost 1 base and J lost 4 bases.

The chain carries TRBV21-1 and TRBJ2-1; the table's D call, TRBD1, was not checked against the DNA. TRBV21-1 is classified as a pseudogene. This CDR3 has 20 amino acids. Here the CDR3 reads CASSKAQGERDREFDNEQFF. CDR3 DNA: TGTGCCAGCAGCAAAGCGCAGGGGGAGAGAGACAGGGAGTTTGACAATGAGCAGTTCTTC.

This chain links TRBV1 with TRBJ2-7. TRBV1 has pseudogene status. The CDR3 sequence is 15 residues long. The DNA of the CDR3 is TGCACCAGCAGCCTTCCCCTTGGACCTACCTACGAGCAGTACTTC. It specifies CTSSLPLGPTYEQYF.

This rearrangement joins TRBV2 to TRBJ1-2, with D unresolved. Trimming removed 6 bases from V and 5 bases from J, with 13 bases in between. Germline loops: CDR1 SNHLY, CDR2 FYNNEI. This CDR3 is built from 13 residues. CDR3 bases: TGTGCCAGCAGCGATCCCGGGCCTTATGGCTACACCTTC. As protein: CASSDPGPYGYTF.

The chain joins TRBV10-3 to TRBJ1-4; D is ambiguous. CDR1 is ENHRY and CDR2 is SYGVKD in the germline V gene. Trimming took off 6 bases at V and 0 bases at J, with 14 bases between the two ends. The CDR3 loop spans 16 amino acids. The CDR3 nucleotides read TGTGCCATCAGGGGTCCCTCCGGAGCAACTAATGAAAAACTGTTTTTT. Translation gives CAIRGPSGATNEKLFF.

The chain is built from TRBV6-1 and TRBJ1-1; no reliable D call. Per germline, CDR1 MNHNS and CDR2 SASEGT. The CDR3 is 14 residues long. Deletions cut 5 bases from V and 3 bases from J, with 13 bases between. CDR3 loop: CASSLSHRDTEAFF. CDR3 nucleotide sequence: TGTGCCAGCAGTCTAAGCCATCGGGACACTGAAGCTTTCTTT.

V and J are TRBV21-1 and TRBJ2-2; the D call TRBD1 from the table was never checked on the DNA. TRBV21-1 is marked as a pseudogene. This CDR3 region has 15 residues. The CDR3 loop is CASSRGTTNTGELFF. For the CDR3, the DNA is TGTGCCAGCAGCCGAGGGACAACGAACACCGGGGAGCTGTTTTTT.

In DNA, the CDR3 is TGTGCCAGCAGCGTAGGGCCGGGACTAGCGGGAGGCCAAGAGACCCAGTACTTC. It codes for CASSVGPGLAGGQETQYF. This chain uses TRBV9 with TRBJ2-5; 15 nucleotides match TRBD2. The germline gives CDR1 SGDLS, CDR2 YYNGEE. V lost 0 bases, J lost 1 base, and 4 bases stayed unmatched. This CDR3 comprises 18 residues.

The chain carries TRBV11-2 and TRBJ1-1; D possibly corresponds to TRBD1 (5 bases). Germline V CDR1 and CDR2: SGHAT, FQNNGV. Trimming stripped 6 bases from V and 0 bases from J, with 14 bases between. The CDR3 extends over 15 amino acids. CDR3 loop: CASSGGWGMNTEAFF. The CDR3 DNA reads as TGTGCCAGCAGTGGAGGGTGGGGGATGAACACTGAAGCTTTCTTT.

The chain couples TRBV29-1 to TRBJ1-3; a weak D match, TRBD1 (5 bases). From germline, CDR1 is SQVTM and CDR2 ANQGSEA. The CDR3 contains 15 residues. V was pared by 1 base and J by 0 bases, with 10 bases between. The CDR3: CSVEVRGTSGNTIYF. CDR3 bases: TGCAGCGTTGAAGTCCGGGGGACCTCTGGAAACACCATATATTTT.

This clone occurred once. The chain has TRBV28 and TRBJ2-1, with 8 positions matching TRBD2. The CDR3 extends over 15 amino acids. Germline V gene lookup returns CDR1 MDHEN and CDR2 SYDVKM. V lost 5 bases and J lost 8; bases outside the gene matches: 11. CDR3 nucleotides: TGTGCCAGCAGTCCCGCGGGAGGTGAGAGGTATGAGCAGTTCTTC. Translating gives CASSPAGGERYEQFF.

V is TRBV18 and J is TRBJ2-7; 10 nucleotides line up with TRBD2. J gave up 9 bases and V 2 bases, and 10 bases lay outside the gene matches. Germline loops: CDR1 KGHSH, CDR2 LQKENI. The CDR3 has 15 residues. The CDR3 DNA reads TGTGCCAGCTCACCAACTAGCGGGGCCTCCCCCGGGCAGTACTTC. This gives the protein CASSPTSGASPGQYF.